One sample yielded the 14 T cell receptor beta chains listed below, sequenced in a study of blood T cell repertoires in COVID-19 (dated by TCRdb to 2018 to 2021). Library preparation employed the immunoSEQ multiplex PCR assay. The clones in this table, taken by TCRdb from immuneACCESS, are in-frame only. Not every clone is retained; where verified, under half of the shortfall comes from an unresolved V gene, and the cause of the rest is unknown. Within this sample are a few hundred thousand clones, with nearly 90% of them counted one time only. Approximately 2.3% of the sample is in the top ten clones. The specimen was peripheral blood. Receptors originate from a woman aged 55 to 70 with COVID-19, enrolled during active disease.

The chain joins TRBV19 to TRBJ1-1, with D uncertain. Trimming cost V 3 bases and J 3 bases, with 11 bases left between them. Germline V gene lookup returns CDR1 LNHDA and CDR2 SQIVND (reference sequence). There are 14 residues in the CDR3. The CDR3 DNA reads TGTGCCAGTAGTATTTCCGGTCTGGACACTGAAGCTTTCTTT. Translation: CASSISGLDTEAFF.

This chain links TRBV4-2 with TRBJ1-2, with 9 bases matching TRBD1. This CDR3 has 15 amino acids. Germline values: CDR1 LGHNA, CDR2 YNFKEQ. V lost 5 bases to trimming and J lost 6 bases; unmatched junction nucleotides: 10. The CDR3 DNA follows: TGTGCCAGCAGCTCACAAATACAGGGGGCCGATGGCTACACCTTC. As protein: CASSSQIQGADGYTF.

The rearrangement uses TRBV3-1 (or the pseudogene TRBV3-2) and TRBJ1-3; possibly TRBD1 for D (5 bases). The CDR3 is made up of 17 amino acids. The germline gives CDR1 LGHDT, CDR2 YNNKEL (reference sequence). V lost 6 bases and J 10 bases, leaving 28 bases between the germline ends. The CDR3 bases are TGTGCCAGCAGTCACAAGAACCCACAGACTCCGGGGGGGACCATATATTTT. Its protein product is CASSHKNPQTPGGTIYF.

The chain links TRBV4-3 to TRBJ2-3; 11 nucleotides align to TRBD2. Unmatched junction bases numbered 7, after V lost 4 bases and J lost 4 bases. The CDR3 length is 16 residues. Germline-derived CDR1 and CDR2 are LGHNA and YSLEER. In nucleotides, the CDR3 is TGCGCCAGCAGCCGCACCACTAGCGGGGGTGCAGATACGCAGTATTTT. It codes for CASSRTTSGGADTQYF.

Note on this clone: Other DNA sequences in the same sample also yield this CDR3. This chain connects TRBV12-3 or TRBV12-4 to TRBJ1-2, with 9 bases fitting TRBD1. Losses at the gene ends were 6 bases for V and 4 bases for J; bases not matched to a gene: 3. This CDR3 has 13 amino acids. CDR3 amino acids: CASSLGQGYGYTF. CDR3 coding DNA: TGTGCCAGCAGCTTGGGACAGGGCTATGGCTACACCTTC.

V gene TRBV5-1 combines with J gene TRBJ1-3, with TRBD1 matching 7 bases. With 2 bases clipped from V and 1 base from J, the junction kept 6 bases outside the gene matches. CDR1 and CDR2 from the germline V gene are SGHRS and YFSETQ. The CDR3 is 16 residues long. CDR3 amino acids: CASSLQGLVSGNTIYF. CDR3 in DNA: TGCGCCAGCAGCTTACAGGGGCTCGTGTCTGGAAACACCATATATTTT.

The CDR3 DNA sequence: TGCGCCAGCAGCCCGGGCGGGGCAGGGCCTGTGGAGACCCAGTACTTC. This codes for CASSPGGAGPVETQYF. This chain connects TRBV5-1 to TRBJ2-5, with D perhaps TRBD2 (6 bases). Trimming removed 4 bases from V and 5 bases from J, with 21 bases in between. The CDR3 extends over 16 amino acids. Germline V gene lookup returns CDR1 SGHRS and CDR2 YFSETQ.

The CDR3, as DNA: TGTGCCAGCAGTTACTTGCAGGGTAGGAGCACAGATACGCAGTATTTT. This gives the protein CASSYLQGRSTDTQYF. This chain links TRBV6-5 with TRBJ2-3; D might be TRBD1 (5 bases). Deletions cut 1 base from V and 0 bases from J, with 11 bases between. Germline CDR1 is MNHEY and CDR2 is SVGAGI. This CDR3 has 16 amino acids.

V usage is TRBV2 and J usage is TRBJ2-5; possible D gene TRBD1, 5 bases. Germline lookup yields CDR1 SNHLY and CDR2 FYNNEI. The CDR3 length is 13 residues. Trimming removed 7 bases from V and 4 bases from J, with 13 bases in between. CDR3 bases: TGTGCCAGCACTAGGGGTTCGGGAGAGACCCAGTACTTC. Translated, it gives CASTRGSGETQYF.

The chain employs TRBV7-9 and TRBJ2-2, with 7 nucleotides matching TRBD2. The CDR3 runs 12 residues. The germline gives CDR1 SEHNR, CDR2 FQNEAQ (reference sequence). The CDR3 spells CVPRGDTGELFF. As DNA, the CDR3 is TGTGTCCCTCGGGGGGACACCGGGGAGCTGTTTTTT.

The chain links TRBV12-5 to TRBJ1-4; the D is unclear. Germline V gives CDR1 LGHNT, CDR2 FRNRAP. The CDR3 sequence is 13 residues long. V lost 9 bases to trimming and J lost 3 bases, with 11 bases between them. CDR3 amino acids: CASIGGSNEKLFF. In DNA form, the CDR3 reads TGTGCTAGCATCGGCGGATCTAATGAAAAACTGTTTTTT.

This clone was counted a single time. The J gene is TRBJ1-6, the V gene TRBV4-3; a weak D match, TRBD1 (5 bases). This CDR3 spans 17 amino acids. Trimming shortened V by 2 bases and J by 4 bases, and 15 bases separated the two germline ends. Germline assignment: CDR1 LGHNA and CDR2 YSLEER. The CDR3 DNA follows: TGCGCCAGCAGCCAAATGGGGAAGGGGAAGTATAATTCACCCCTCCACTTT. This gives the protein CASSQMGKGKYNSPLHF.

The chain links TRBV11-3 to TRBJ2-2, with D tentatively TRBD1 (5 bases). V lost 5 bases to trimming and J lost 6 bases, with 7 bases between them. Germline loops: CDR1 SGHNT, CDR2 YENEEA. CDR3 length: 12 residues. For the CDR3, the DNA is TGTGCCAGCAGCCCAGGGCCCGGGGAGCTGTTTTTT. It codes for CASSPGPGELFF. The full variable domain, its missing parts supplied by reference TRBV11-3 and TRBJ2-2, is EAGVVQSPRYKIIEKKQPVAFWCNPISGHNTLYWYLQNLGQGPELLIRYENEEAVDDSQLPKDRFSAERLKGVDSTLKIQPAELGDSAVYLCASSPGPGELFFGEGSRLTVL.

CDR3 nucleotides: TGTGCCAGTAGCGACAGGGGCAACGAGCAGTACTTC. Its protein is CASSDRGNEQYF. The chain joins TRBV19 to TRBJ2-7; 8 bases match TRBD1. With V trimmed by 6 bases and J by 5 bases, 3 bases remained unmatched. The V gene's germline CDR1 is LNHDA and CDR2 SQIVND (reference sequence). The CDR3 spans 12 residues.